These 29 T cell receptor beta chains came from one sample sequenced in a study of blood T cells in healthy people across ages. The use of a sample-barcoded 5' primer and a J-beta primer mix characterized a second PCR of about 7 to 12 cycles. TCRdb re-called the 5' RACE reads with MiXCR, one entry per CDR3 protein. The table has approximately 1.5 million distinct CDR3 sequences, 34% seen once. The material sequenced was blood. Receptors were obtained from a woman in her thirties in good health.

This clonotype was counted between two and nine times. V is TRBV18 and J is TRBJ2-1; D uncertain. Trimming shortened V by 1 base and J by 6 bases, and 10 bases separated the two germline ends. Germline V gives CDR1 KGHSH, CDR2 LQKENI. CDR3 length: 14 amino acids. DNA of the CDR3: TGTGCCAGCTCACCACTAAGGCCCCTCAATGAGCAGTTCTTC. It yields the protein CASSPLRPLNEQFF.

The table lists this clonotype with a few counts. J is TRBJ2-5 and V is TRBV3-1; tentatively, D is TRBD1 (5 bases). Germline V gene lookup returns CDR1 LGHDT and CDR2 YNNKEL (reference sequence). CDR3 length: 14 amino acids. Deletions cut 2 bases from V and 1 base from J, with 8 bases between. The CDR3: CASSQRTIQETQYF. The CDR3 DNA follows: TGTGCCAGCAGCCAACGGACAATCCAAGAGACCCAGTACTTC.

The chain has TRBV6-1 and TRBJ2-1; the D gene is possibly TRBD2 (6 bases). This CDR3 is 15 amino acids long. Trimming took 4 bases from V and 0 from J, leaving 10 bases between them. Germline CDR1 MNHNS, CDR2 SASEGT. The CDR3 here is CASSGDGSSYNEQFF. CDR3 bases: TGTGCCAGCAGTGGGGACGGGAGCTCCTACAATGAGCAGTTCTTC.

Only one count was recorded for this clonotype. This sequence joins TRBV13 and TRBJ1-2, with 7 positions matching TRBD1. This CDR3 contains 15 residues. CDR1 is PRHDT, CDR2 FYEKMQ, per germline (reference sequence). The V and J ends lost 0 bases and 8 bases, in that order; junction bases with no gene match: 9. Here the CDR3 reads CASSLGGTAEGGYTF. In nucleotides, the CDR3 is TGTGCCAGCAGCTTAGGCGGGACAGCGGAGGGGGGCTACACCTTC.

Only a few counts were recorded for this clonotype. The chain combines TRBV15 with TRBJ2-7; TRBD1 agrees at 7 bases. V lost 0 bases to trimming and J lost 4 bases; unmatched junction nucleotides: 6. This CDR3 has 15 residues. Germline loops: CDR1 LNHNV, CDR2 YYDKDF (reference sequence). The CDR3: CATSREETGRYEQYF. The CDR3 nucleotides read TGTGCCACCAGCAGAGAAGAGACAGGGCGTTACGAGCAGTACTTC.

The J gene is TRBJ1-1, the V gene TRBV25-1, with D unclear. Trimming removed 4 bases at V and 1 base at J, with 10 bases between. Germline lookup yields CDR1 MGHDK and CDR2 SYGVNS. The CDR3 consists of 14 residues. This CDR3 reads CASSGQTRNTEAFF. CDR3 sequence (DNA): TGTGCCAGCAGTGGCCAGACACGGAACACTGAAGCTTTCTTT.

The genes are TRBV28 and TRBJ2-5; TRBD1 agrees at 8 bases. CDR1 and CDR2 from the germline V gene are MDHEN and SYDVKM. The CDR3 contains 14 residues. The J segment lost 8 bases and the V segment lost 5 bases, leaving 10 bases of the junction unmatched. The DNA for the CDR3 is TGTGCCAGCAGTCCTCCCGTGACAGGGGAAACCCAGTACTTC. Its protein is CASSPPVTGETQYF.

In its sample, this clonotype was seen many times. The chain's CDR3 is CASSDRRATQYF. The CDR3 DNA reads TGTGCCAGCAGTGATCGGAGGGCTACCCAGTACTTC. V usage is TRBV2 and J usage is TRBJ2-5; a weak D match, TRBD2 (6 bases). Germline V lookup: CDR1 SNHLY, CDR2 FYNNEI. Trimming shortened V by 3 bases and J by 8 bases, and 10 bases separated the two germline ends. The CDR3 contains 12 residues.

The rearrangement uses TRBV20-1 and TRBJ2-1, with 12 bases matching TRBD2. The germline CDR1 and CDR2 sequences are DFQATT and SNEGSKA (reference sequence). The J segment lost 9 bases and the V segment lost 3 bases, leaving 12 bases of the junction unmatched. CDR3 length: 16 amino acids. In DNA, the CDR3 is TGCAGTGCTAGCCACCCGGGACTAGCGGGTTTTGGTGAGCAGTTCTTC. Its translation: CSASHPGLAGFGEQFF.

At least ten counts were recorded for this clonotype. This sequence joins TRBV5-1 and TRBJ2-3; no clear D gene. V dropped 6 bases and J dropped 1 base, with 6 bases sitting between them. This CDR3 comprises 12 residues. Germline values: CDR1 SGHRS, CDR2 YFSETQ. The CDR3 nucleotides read TGCGCCAGCACGGGCCGCACAGATACGCAGTATTTT. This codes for CASTGRTDTQYF. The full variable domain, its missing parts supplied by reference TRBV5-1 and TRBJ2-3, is KAGVTQTPRYLIKTRGQQVTLSCSPISGHRSVSWYQQTPGQGLQFLFEYFSETQRNKGNFPGRFSGRQFSNSRSEMNVSTLELGDSALYLCASTGRTDTQYFGPGTRLTVL.

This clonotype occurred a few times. The CDR3, as DNA: TGTGCCAGCTCCACTAGCGGCGAGCAGTACTTC. As protein: CASSTSGEQYF. The chain has TRBV5-5 and TRBJ2-7, with 8 nucleotides matching TRBD2. The CDR3 runs to 11 residues. The J segment lost 6 bases and the V segment lost 7 bases, leaving 3 bases of the junction unmatched. The germline CDR1 and CDR2 sequences are SGHKS and YYEKEE (reference sequence).

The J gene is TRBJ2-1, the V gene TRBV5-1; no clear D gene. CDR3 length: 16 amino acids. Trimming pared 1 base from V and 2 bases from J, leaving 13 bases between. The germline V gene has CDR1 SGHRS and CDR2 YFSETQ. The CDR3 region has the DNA TGCGCCAGCAGCTTGTTGGGTCCCAGTCCCTACAATGAGCAGTTCTTC. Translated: CASSLLGPSPYNEQFF. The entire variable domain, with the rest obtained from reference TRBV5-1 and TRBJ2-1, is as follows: KAGVTQTPRYLIKTRGQQVTLSCSPISGHRSVSWYQQTPGQGLQFLFEYFSETQRNKGNFPGRFSGRQFSNSRSEMNVSTLELGDSALYLCASSLLGPSPYNEQFFGPGTRLTVL.

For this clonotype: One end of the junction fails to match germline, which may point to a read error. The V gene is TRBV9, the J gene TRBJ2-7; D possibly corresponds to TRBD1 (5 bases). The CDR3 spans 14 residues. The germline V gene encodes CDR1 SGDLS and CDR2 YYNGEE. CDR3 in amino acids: CASSVNVGHYERYF. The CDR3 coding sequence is TGTGCCAGCAGCGTAAACGTCGGACACTATGAGCGGTACTTC.

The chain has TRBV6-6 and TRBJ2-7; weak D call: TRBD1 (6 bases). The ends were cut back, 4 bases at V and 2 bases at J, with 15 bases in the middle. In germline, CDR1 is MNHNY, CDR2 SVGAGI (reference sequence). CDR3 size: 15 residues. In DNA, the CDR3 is TGTGCCAGCAGTTGGACCCTGGGGGCCACCTACGAGCAGTACTTC. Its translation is CASSWTLGATYEQYF.

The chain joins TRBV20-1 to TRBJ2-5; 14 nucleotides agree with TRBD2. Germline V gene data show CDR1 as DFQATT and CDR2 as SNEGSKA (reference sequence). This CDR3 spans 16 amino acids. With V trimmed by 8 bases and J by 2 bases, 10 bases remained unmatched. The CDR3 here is CSLTGTSGGIQETQYF. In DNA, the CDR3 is TGCAGTCTTACCGGGACTAGCGGGGGTATACAAGAGACCCAGTACTTC.

The CDR3 bases are TGCAGTGCTGTCCAAGGGACTAGCGGAGGCATCTACAATGAGCAGTTCTTC. Amino acids: CSAVQGTSGGIYNEQFF. The chain combines TRBV20-1 with TRBJ2-1; the match to TRBD2 covers 11 bases. The germline gives CDR1 DFQATT, CDR2 SNEGSKA (reference sequence). V trimming: 5 bases; J trimming: 3 bases; junction bases outside the gene matches: 12. The CDR3 runs 17 residues.

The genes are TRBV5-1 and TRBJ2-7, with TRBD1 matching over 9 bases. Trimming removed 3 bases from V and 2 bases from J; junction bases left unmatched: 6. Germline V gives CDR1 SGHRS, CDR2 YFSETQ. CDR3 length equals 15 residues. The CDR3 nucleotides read TGCGCCAGCAGCTGGGGACAGGGTGCCCCCTACGAGCAGTACTTC. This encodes CASSWGQGAPYEQYF.

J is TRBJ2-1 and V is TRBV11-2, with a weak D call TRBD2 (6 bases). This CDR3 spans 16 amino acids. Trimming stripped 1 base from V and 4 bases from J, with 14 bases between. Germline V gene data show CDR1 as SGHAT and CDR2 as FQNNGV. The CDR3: CASSLGRSGPYNEQFF. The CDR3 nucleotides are TGTGCCAGCAGCTTAGGTAGGAGCGGGCCATACAATGAGCAGTTCTTC.

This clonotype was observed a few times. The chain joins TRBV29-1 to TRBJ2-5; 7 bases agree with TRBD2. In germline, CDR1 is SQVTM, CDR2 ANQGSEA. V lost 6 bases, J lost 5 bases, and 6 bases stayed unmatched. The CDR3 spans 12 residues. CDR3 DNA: TGCAGCGTCTCCGGGGGAGGGGAGACCCAGTACTTC. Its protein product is CSVSGGGETQYF.

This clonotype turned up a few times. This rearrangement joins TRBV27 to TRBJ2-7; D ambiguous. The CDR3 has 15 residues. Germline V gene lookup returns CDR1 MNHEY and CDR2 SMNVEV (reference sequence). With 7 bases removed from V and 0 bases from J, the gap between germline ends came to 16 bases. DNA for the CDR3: TGTGCCAGCAAACCTAGACTGTTAGACTCCTACGAGCAGTACTTC. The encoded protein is CASKPRLLDSYEQYF.

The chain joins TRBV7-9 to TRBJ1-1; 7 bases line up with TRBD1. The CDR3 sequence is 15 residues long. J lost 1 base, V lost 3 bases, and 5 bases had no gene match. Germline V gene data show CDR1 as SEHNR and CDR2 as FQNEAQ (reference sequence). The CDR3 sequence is CASSLRGTENTEAFF. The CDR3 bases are TGTGCCAGCAGCTTGCGGGGGACAGAGAACACTGAAGCTTTCTTT.

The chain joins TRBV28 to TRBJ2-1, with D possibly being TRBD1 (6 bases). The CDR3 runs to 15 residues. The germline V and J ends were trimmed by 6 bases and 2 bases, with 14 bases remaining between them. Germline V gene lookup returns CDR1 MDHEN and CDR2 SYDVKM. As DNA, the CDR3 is TGTGCCAGCAGCCTACTGACAGGTACCTACAATGAGCAGTTCTTC. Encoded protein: CASSLLTGTYNEQFF.

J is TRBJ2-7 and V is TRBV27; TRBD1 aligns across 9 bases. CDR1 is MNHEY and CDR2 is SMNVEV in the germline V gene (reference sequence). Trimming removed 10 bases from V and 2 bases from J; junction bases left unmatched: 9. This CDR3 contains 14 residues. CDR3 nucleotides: TGTGCCACCATTAAGACAGGGGGGCCCTACGAGCAGTACTTC. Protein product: CATIKTGGPYEQYF.

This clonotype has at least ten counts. CDR3 DNA sequence: TGTGCCAGCAGTGGCCGACCCACAGATACGCAGTATTTT. Its protein product is CASSGRPTDTQYF. The chain recombines TRBV6-4 with TRBJ2-3; the D is unclear. The CDR3 extends over 13 amino acids. V lost 4 bases and J 2 bases, leaving 7 bases between the germline ends. From germline, CDR1 is MRHNA and CDR2 SNTAGT.

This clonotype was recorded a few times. This CDR3 is CAIKGQGNTGELFF. CDR3 nucleotides: TGTGCCATCAAGGGACAGGGGAACACCGGGGAGCTGTTTTTT. This rearrangement joins TRBV10-3 to TRBJ2-2, with 9 bases aligning to TRBD1. Germline lookup yields CDR1 ENHRY and CDR2 SYGVKD. CDR3 length: 14 residues. Trimming at V came to 7 bases and at J to 1 base, leaving 1 base not matched to a gene.

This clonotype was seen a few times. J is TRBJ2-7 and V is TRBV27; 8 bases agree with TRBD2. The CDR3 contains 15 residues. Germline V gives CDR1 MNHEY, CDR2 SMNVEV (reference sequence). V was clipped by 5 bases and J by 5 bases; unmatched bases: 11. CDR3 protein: CASSTFAGGGNEQYF. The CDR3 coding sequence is TGTGCCAGCAGTACCTTCGCGGGAGGCGGCAACGAGCAGTACTTC.

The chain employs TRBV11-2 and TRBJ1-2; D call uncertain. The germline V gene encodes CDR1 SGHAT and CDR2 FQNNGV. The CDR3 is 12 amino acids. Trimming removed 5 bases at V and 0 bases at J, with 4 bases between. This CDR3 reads CASSKTNYGYTF. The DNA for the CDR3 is TGTGCCAGCAGCAAGACTAACTATGGCTACACCTTC. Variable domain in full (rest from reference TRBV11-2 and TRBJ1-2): EAGVAQSPRYKIIEKRQSVAFWCNPISGHATLYWYQQILGQGPKLLIQFQNNGVVDDSQLPKDRFSAERLKGVDSTLKIQPAKLEDSAVYLCASSKTNYGYTFGSGTRLTVV.

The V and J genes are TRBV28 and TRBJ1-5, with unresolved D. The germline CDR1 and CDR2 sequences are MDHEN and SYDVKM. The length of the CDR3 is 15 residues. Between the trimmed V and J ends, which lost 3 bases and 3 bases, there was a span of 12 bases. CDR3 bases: TGTGCCAGCAGTTTCGCCAGGTCGAACAATCAGCCCCAGCATTTT. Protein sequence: CASSFARSNNQPQHF.

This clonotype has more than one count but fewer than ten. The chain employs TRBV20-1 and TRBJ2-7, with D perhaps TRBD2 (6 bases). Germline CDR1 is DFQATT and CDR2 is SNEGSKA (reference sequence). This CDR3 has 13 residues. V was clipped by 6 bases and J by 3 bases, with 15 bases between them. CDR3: CSADPGADYEQYF. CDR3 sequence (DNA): TGCAGTGCCGATCCGGGAGCGGACTACGAGCAGTACTTC.